The 3 T cell receptor beta chains presented below share a single source sample, sequenced in a study of long-term antiretroviral therapy in people with HIV. Sequencing relied on immunoSEQ assay v3.0, run at survey level. The table came from immunoSEQ multiplex PCR; TCRdb's copy has only in-frame clones and leaves some out. The profile shows roughly 28,000 clones, roughly 93% of them singletons. The sample was unsorted PBMCs, taken 6.2 years after starting antiretroviral therapy. These receptors were collected from a man in his forties or fifties with HIV.

V is TRBV7-2 and J is TRBJ1-5, with unresolved D. Germline V gives CDR1 SGHTA, CDR2 FQGNSA. CDR3 length: 14 amino acids. V dropped 3 bases and J dropped 1 base, with 7 bases sitting between them. CDR3 amino acids: CASSFWQSNQPQHF. The CDR3 DNA sequence: TGTGCCAGCAGCTTTTGGCAGAGCAATCAGCCCCAGCATTTT.

This clone was seen a single time. The V call is TRBV30, the J call TRBJ2-7, with D perhaps TRBD1 or TRBD2 (5 bases each). V lost 3 bases to trimming and J lost 10 bases, with 16 bases between them. The CDR3 is 12 amino acids. The V gene's germline CDR1 is GTSNPN and CDR2 SVGIG (reference sequence). The DNA for the CDR3 is TGTGCCTGGAGGCCAGGGCCCGGAGGTCAGTACTTC. Translating it yields CAWRPGPGGQYF.

DNA for the CDR3: TGTGCCAGCAGCTCGGACAGGGAGGGATCGAGAACTGAAGCTTTCTTT. This gives the protein CASSSDREGSRTEAFF. V is TRBV7-2 and J is TRBJ1-1; 8 bases line up with TRBD1. V trimming: 4 bases; J trimming: 5 bases; junction bases outside the gene matches: 12. CDR1 is SGHTA and CDR2 is FQGNSA in the germline V gene. The CDR3 is 16 amino acids.